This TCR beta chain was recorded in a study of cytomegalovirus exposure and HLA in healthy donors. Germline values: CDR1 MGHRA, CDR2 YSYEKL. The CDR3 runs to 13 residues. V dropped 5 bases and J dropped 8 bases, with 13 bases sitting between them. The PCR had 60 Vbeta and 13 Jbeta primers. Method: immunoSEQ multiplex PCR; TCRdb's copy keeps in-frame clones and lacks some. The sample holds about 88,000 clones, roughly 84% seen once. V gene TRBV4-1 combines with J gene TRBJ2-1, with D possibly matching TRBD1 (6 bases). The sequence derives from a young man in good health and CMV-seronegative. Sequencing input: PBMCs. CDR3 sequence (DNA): TGCGCCAGCAGCTACCCTGGGGGCGATGAGCAGTTCTTC. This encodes CASSYPGGDEQFF.